Detailed here is one T cell receptor (beta chain). A second PCR, run for about 7 to 11 cycles, used a sample-barcoded 5' primer plus a J-beta primer mix. TCRdb re-called the 5' RACE reads with MiXCR, one entry per CDR3 protein. The sample yields more than 650,000 distinct CDR3 sequences, about 55% seen once. This sample is drawn from a study of blood T cells in healthy people across ages. This sequence was found in a man aged 80 or over in good health. The sample consisted of blood.

DNA for the CDR3: TGTGCCAGCAGTTTCCCCAATGGGGCGGGTGACTATGGCTACACCTTC. Protein sequence: CASSFPNGAGDYGYTF. The chain employs TRBV12-3 or TRBV12-4 and TRBJ1-2; possibly TRBD1 for D (5 bases). The ends were cut back, 3 bases at V and 3 bases at J, with 17 bases in the middle. The CDR3 loop spans 16 amino acids.